The sequence of this T cell receptor beta chain was determined in a study of regulatory T cells in long-lasting Graves disease. Overall study results and limits: Peripheral blood was the sole material, not thyroid tissue.

This clonotype was picked up many times. Antigen specificity is unknown. iRepertoire HTBI primers and Arm-PCR of CDR3 regions built TCR beta libraries. TCRdb analysed the multiplex PCR reads with MiXCR anew, one entry per CDR3 protein. The profile shows a few hundred thousand distinct CDR3 sequences, around 16% of them singletons. CDR3 length: 14 residues. V was shortened by 6 bases and J by 4 bases, with 17 bases between the two germline ends. Germline values: CDR1 DFQATT, CDR2 SNEGSKA (reference sequence). As to time point: newly diagnosed GD, antithyroid drugs for less than 3 months. Preparation of the TCR library used RNA extracted from PBMCs. An endocrinology unit in Xi'an, China, supplied the patients. The sample was also linked to a second study, of T cells in Graves' hyperthyroidism and ophthalmopathy. This second report adds: Each patient was aged 18 to 65 and had newly diagnosed hyperthyroidism of under 2 months' duration. First-round RT-PCR targeting the TCR CDR3 was performed with the HTBI primer set.

The input for sequencing was peripheral blood mononuclear cells (PBMCs), taken at new diagnosis, from a patient treated with antithyroid drugs. This chain joins TRBV20-1 and TRBJ2-3; D may be TRBD1 (6 bases). The TCR was taken from a woman aged 40 to 49 with Graves disease. The chain's CDR3 is CSAKDRAGADTQYF. CDR3 nucleotide sequence: TGCAGTGCGAAAGACCGAGCAGGGGCAGATACGCAGTATTTT.